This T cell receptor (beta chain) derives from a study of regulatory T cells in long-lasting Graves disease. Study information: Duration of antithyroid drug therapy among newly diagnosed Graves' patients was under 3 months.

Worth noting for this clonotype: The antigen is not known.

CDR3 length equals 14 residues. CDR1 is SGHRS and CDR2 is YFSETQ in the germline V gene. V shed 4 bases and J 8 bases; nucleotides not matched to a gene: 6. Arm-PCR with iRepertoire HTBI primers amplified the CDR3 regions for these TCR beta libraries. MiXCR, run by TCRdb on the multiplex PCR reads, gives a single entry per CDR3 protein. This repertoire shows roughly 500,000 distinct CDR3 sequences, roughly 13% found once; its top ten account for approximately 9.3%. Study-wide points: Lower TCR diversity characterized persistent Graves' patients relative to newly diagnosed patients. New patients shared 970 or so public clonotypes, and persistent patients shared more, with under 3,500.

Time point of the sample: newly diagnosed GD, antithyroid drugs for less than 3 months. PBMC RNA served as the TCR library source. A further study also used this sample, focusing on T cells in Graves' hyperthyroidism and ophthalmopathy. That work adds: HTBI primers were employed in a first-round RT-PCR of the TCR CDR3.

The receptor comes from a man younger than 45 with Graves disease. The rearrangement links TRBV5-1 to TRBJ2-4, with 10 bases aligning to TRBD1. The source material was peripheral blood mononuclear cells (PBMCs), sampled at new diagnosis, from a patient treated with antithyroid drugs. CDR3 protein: CASSPGQGRDIQYF. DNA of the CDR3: TGCGCCAGCAGCCCGGGACAGGGGAGGGACATTCAGTACTTC.